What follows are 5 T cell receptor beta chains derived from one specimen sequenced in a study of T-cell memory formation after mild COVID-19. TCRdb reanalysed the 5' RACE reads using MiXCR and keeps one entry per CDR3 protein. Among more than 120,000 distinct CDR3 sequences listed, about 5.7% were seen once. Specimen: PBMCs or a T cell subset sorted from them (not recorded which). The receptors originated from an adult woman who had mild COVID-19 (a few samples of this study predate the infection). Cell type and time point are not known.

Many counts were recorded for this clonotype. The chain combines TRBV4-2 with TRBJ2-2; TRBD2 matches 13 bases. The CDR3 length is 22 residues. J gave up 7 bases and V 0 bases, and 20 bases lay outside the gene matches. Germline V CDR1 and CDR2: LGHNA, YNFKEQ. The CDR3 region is CASSQDPFGLAGASRGVGELFF. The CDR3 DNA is TGTGCCAGCAGCCAAGATCCCTTTGGACTAGCGGGAGCCTCCAGGGGCGTCGGGGAGCTGTTTTTT.

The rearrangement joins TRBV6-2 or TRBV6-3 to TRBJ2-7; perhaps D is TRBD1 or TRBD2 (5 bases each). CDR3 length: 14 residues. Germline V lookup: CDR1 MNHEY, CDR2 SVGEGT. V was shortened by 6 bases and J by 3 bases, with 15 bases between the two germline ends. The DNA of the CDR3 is TGTGCCAGCAGCCGCTCGGGACCCCTCTACGAGCAGTACTTC. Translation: CASSRSGPLYEQYF.

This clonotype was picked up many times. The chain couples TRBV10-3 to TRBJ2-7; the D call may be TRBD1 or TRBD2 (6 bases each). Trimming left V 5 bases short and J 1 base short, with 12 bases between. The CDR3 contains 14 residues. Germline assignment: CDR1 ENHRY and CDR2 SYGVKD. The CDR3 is CAISRPGASYEQYF. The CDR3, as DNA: TGTGCCATCAGTAGGCCGGGGGCGTCCTACGAGCAGTACTTC.

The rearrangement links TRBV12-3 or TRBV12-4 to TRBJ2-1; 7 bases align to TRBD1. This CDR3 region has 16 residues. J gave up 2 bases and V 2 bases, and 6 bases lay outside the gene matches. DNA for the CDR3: TGTGCCAGCAGTTTATCCAGGGGGAATCCCTACAATGAGCAGTTCTTC. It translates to CASSLSRGNPYNEQFF.

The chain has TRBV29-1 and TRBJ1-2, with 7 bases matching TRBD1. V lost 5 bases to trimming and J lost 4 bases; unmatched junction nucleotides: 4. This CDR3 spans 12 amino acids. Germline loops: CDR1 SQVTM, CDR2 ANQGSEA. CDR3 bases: TGCAGCGTTAAGACAGGGATCTATGGCTACACCTTC. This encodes CSVKTGIYGYTF.